This record covers a single T cell receptor beta chain. The entry originates in a study of blood T cell repertoires in COVID-19. Study background: Samples of COVID-19 (acute and convalescent) were obtained from the United States, Italy and Spain. In each case, the material was cDNA or gDNA derived from T cells, B-cell-depleted T cells, or PBMCs.

Trimming took 7 bases from V and 6 from J; bases not matched to a gene: 7. CDR1 LNHDA and CDR2 SQIVND come from the germline V gene (reference sequence). This CDR3 spans 14 amino acids. In the original analysis: Reference gene primers were amplified, and this amplification served to estimate nucleated cell counts. Sequencing used immunoSEQ multiplex PCR; TCRdb keeps in-frame clones, though not all of them. V and J calls and clone size are as listed in that table; D and trimming were resolved from the DNA. The sample comprises under 250,000 clones, roughly 85% of which are singletons, and around 2.6% rests with the top ten.

The V and J genes are TRBV19 and TRBJ1-5; TRBD1 matches at 9 bases. Sequencing was done on a sample of peripheral blood. This clonotype originated in a woman aged 70-85 years with active or convalescent COVID-19. For the CDR3, the DNA is TGTGCCAGTACCAAGGACAGGGGAGGTCAGCCCCAGCATTTT. Its translation: CASTKDRGGQPQHF.